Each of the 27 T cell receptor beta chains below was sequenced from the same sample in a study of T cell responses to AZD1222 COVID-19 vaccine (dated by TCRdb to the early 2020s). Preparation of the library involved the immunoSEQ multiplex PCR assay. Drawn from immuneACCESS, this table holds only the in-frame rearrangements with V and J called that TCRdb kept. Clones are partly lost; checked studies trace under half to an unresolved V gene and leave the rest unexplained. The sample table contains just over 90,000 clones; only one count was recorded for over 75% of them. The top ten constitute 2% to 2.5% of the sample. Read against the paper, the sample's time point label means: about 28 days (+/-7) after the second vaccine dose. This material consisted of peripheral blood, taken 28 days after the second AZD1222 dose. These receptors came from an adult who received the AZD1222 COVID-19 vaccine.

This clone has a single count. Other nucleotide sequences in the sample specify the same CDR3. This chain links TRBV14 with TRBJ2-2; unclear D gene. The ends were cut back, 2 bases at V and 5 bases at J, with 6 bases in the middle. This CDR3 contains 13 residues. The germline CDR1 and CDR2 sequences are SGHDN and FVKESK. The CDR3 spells CASSQSRTGELFF. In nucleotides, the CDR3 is TGTGCCAGCAGCCAATCGCGGACCGGGGAGCTGTTTTTT. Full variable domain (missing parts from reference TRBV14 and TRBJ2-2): EAGVTQFPSHSVIEKGQTVTLRCDPISGHDNLYWYRRVMGKEIKFLLHFVKESKQDESGMPNNRFLAERTGGTYSTLKVQPAELEDSGVYFCASSQSRTGELFFGEGSRLTVL.

DNA for the CDR3: TGTGCCTCGGGGGCTAGCGGAGCTACACACAATGAGCAGTTCTTC. Its translation is CASGASGATHNEQFF. This chain joins TRBV10-3 and TRBJ2-1, with D possibly matching TRBD2 (7 bases). Trimming removed 11 bases at V and 5 bases at J, with 22 bases between. This CDR3 is built from 15 residues. From germline, CDR1 is ENHRY and CDR2 SYGVKD.

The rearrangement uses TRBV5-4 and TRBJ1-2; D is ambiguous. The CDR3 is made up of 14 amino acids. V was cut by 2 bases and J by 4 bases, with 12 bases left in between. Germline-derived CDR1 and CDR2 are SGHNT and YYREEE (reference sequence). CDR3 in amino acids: CASSFYTSIYGYTF. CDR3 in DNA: TGTGCCAGCAGCTTCTACACCTCTATCTATGGCTACACCTTC.

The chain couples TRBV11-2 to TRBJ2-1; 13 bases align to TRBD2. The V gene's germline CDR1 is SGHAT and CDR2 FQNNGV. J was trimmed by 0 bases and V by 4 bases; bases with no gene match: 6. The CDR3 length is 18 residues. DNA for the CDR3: TGTGCCAGCAGCTCCGGGACTAGCGGGAAACCCTCCTACAATGAGCAGTTCTTC. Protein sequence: CASSSGTSGKPSYNEQFF.

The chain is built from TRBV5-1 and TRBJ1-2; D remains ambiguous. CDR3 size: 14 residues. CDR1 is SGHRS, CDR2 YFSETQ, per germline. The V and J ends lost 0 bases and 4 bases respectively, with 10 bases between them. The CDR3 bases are TGCGCCAGCAGCTTGGACCCTGCAGGCTATGGCTACACCTTC. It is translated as CASSLDPAGYGYTF.

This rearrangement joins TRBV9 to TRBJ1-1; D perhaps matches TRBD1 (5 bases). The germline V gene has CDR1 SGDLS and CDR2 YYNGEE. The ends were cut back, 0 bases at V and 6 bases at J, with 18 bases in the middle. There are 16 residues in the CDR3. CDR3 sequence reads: CASSVDPARGRSEAFF. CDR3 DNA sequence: TGTGCCAGCAGCGTAGACCCCGCCCGGGGCCGATCTGAAGCTTTCTTT. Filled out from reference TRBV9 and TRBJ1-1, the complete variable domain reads DSGVTQTPKHLITATGQRVTLRCSPRSGDLSVYWYQQSLDQGLQFLIQYYNGEERAKGNILERFSAQQFPDLHSELNLSSLELGDSALYFCASSVDPARGRSEAFFGQGTRLTVV.

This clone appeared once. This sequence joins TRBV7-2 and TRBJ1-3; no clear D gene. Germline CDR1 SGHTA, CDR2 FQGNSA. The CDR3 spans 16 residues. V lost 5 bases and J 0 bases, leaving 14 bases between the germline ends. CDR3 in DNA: TGTGCCAGCAGCCCCCTTCCGGCCTTCTCTGGAAACACCATATATTTT. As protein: CASSPLPAFSGNTIYF.

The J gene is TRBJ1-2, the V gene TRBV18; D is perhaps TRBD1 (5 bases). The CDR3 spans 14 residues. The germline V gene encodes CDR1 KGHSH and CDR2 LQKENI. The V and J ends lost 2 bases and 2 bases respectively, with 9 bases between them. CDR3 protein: CASSPGQGNYGYTF. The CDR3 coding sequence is TGTGCCAGCTCACCAGGCCAGGGCAACTATGGCTACACCTTC.

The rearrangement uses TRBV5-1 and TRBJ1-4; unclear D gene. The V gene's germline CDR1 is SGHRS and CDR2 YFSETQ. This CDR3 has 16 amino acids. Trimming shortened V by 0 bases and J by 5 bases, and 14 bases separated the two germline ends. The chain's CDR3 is CASSLGSGPQNEKLFF. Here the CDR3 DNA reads TGCGCCAGCAGCTTGGGGTCAGGTCCTCAAAATGAAAAACTGTTTTTT.

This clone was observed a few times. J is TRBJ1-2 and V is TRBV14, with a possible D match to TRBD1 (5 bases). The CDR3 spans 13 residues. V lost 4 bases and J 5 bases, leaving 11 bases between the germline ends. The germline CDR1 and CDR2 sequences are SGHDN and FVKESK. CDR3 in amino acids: CASSPTGEYGYTF. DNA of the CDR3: TGTGCCAGCAGCCCCACAGGAGAATATGGCTACACCTTC. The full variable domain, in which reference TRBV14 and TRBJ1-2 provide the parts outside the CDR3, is EAGVTQFPSHSVIEKGQTVTLRCDPISGHDNLYWYRRVMGKEIKFLLHFVKESKQDESGMPNNRFLAERTGGTYSTLKVQPAELEDSGVYFCASSPTGEYGYTFGSGTRLTVV.

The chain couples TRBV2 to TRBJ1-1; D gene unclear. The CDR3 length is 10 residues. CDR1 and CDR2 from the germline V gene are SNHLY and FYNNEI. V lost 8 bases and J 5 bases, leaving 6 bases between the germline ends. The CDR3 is CASWGTEAFF. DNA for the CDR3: TGTGCCAGCTGGGGAACTGAAGCTTTCTTT. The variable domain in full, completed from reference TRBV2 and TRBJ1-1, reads EPEVTQTPSHQVTQMGQEVILRCVPISNHLYFYWYRQILGQKVEFLVSFYNNEISEKSEIFDDQFSVERPDGSNFTLKIRSTKLEDSAMYFCASWGTEAFFGQGTRLTVV.

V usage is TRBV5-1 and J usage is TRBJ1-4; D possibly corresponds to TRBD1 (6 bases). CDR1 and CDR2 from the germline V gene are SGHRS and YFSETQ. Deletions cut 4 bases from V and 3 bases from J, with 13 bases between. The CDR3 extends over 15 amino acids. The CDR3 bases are TGCGCCAGCAGCCCTCGACAGGAGGCTAATGAAAAACTGTTTTTT. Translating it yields CASSPRQEANEKLFF. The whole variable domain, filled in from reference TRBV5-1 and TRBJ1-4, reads KAGVTQTPRYLIKTRGQQVTLSCSPISGHRSVSWYQQTPGQGLQFLFEYFSETQRNKGNFPGRFSGRQFSNSRSEMNVSTLELGDSALYLCASSPRQEANEKLFFGSGTQLSVL.

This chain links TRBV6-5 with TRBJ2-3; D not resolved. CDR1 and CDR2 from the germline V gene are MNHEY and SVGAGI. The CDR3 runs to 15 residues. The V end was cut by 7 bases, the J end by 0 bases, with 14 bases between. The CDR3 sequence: CASTFRGGSTDTQYF. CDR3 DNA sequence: TGTGCCAGCACCTTTAGAGGCGGTAGCACAGATACGCAGTATTTT.

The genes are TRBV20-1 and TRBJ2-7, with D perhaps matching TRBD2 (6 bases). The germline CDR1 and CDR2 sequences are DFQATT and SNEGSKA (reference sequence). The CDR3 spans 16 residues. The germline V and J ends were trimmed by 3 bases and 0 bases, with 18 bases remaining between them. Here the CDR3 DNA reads TGCAGTGCTAGTTCCTCTTCAAGCGGGTTCTCCTACGAGCAGTACTTC. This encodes CSASSSSSGFSYEQYF.

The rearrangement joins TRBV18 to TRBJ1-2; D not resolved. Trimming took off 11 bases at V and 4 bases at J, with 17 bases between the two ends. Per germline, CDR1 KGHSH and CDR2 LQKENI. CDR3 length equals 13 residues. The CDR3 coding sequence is TGTGCCTCAACGTCGGAGCGGAGCTATGGCTACACCTTC. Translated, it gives CASTSERSYGYTF.

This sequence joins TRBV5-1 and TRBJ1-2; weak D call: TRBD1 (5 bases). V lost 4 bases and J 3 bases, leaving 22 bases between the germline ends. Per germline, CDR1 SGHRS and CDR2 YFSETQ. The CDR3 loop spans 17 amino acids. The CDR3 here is CASSPEMGREVDYGYTF. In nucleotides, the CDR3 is TGCGCCAGCAGCCCGGAAATGGGCAGGGAGGTTGACTATGGCTACACCTTC.

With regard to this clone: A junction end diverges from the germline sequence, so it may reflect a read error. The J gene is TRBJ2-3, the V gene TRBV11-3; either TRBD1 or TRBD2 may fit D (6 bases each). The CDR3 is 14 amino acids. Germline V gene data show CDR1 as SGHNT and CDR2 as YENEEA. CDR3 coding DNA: TGTGCCAGCAGTTTAGGGGGGAGAACAGATACGCAGTATTTT. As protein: CASSLGGRTDTQYF.

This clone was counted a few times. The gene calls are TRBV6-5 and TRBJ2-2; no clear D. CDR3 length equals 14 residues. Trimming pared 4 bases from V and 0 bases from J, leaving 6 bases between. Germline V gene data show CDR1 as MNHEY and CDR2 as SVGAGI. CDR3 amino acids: CASSWDTNTGELFF. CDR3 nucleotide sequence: TGTGCCAGCAGTTGGGATACGAACACCGGGGAGCTGTTTTTT.

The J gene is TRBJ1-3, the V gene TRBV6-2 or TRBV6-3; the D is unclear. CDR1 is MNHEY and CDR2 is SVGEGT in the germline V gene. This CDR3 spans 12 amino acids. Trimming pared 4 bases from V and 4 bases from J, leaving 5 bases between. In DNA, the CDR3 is TGTGCCAGCAGTTCTCCAGGAAACACCATATATTTT. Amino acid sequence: CASSSPGNTIYF.

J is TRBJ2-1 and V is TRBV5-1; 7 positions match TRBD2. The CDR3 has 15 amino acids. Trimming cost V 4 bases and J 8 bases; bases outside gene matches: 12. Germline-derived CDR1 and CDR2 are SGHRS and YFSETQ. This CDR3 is CASSTGLGLYDEQFF. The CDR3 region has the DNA TGCGCCAGCAGCACGGGATTGGGACTATATGATGAGCAGTTCTTC.

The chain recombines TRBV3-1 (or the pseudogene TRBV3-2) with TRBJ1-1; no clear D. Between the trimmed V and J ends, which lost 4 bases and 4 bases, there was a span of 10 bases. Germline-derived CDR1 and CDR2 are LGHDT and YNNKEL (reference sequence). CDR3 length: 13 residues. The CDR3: CASSLPGGTEAFF. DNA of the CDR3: TGTGCCAGCAGCCTTCCTGGTGGCACTGAAGCTTTCTTT.

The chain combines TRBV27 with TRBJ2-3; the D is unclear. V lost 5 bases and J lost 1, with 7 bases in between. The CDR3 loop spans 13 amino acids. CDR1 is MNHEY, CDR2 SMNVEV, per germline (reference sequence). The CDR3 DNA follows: TGTGCCAGCAGTACCGCCCGCACAGATACGCAGTATTTT. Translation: CASSTARTDTQYF.

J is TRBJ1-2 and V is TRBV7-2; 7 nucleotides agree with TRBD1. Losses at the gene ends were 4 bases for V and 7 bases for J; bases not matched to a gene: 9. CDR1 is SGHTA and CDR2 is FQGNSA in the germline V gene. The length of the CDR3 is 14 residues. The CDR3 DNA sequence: TGTGCCAGCAGCTCCCACAGGGGATTTTCTGGCTACACCTTC. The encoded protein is CASSSHRGFSGYTF. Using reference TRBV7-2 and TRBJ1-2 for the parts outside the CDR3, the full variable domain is GAGVSQSPSNKVTEKGKDVELRCDPISGHTALYWYRQSLGQGLEFLIYFQGNSAPDKSGLPSDRFSAERTGGSVSTLTIQRTQQEDSAVYLCASSSHRGFSGYTFGSGTRLTVV.

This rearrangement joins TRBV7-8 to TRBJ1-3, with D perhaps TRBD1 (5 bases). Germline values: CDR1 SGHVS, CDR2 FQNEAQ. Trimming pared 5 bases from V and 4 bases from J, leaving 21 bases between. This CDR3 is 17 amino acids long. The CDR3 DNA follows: TGTGCCAGCAGCAACCCGGGGGGGGAGGGATCCGGAAACACCATATATTTT. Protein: CASSNPGGEGSGNTIYF.

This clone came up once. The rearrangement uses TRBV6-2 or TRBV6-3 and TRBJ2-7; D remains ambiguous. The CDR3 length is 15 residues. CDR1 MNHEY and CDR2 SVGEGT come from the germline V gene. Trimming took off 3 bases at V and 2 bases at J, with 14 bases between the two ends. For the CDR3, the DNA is TGTGCCAGCAGTTATTTAGACGGGTCCACCTACGAGCAGTACTTC. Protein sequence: CASSYLDGSTYEQYF.

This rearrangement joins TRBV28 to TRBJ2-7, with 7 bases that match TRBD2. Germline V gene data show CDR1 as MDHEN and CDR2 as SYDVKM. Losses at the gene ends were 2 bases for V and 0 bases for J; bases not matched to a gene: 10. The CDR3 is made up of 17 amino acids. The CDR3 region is CASSLGVVAGNSYEQYF. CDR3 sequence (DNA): TGTGCCAGCAGTTTAGGGGTTGTAGCGGGTAACTCCTACGAGCAGTACTTC.

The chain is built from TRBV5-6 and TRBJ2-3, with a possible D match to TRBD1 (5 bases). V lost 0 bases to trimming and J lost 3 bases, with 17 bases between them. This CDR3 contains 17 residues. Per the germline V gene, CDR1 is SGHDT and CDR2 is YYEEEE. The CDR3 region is CASSLGFGAEYTDTQYF. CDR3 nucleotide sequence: TGTGCCAGCAGCTTGGGCTTTGGGGCCGAATATACAGATACGCAGTATTTT.